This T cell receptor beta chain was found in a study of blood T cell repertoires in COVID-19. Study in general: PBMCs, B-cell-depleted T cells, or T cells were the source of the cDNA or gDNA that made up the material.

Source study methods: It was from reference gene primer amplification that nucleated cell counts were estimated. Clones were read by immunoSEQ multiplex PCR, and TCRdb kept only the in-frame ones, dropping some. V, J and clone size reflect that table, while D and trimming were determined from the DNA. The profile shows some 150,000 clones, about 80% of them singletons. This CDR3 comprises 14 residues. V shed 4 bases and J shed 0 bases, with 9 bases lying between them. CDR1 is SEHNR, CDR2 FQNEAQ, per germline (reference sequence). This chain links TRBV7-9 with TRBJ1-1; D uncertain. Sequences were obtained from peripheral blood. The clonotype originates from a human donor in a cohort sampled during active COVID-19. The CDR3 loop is CASSSAGMNTEAFF. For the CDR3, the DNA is TGTGCCAGCAGCTCCGCGGGGATGAACACTGAAGCTTTCTTT.